This T cell receptor beta chain was observed in a study of blood T cell repertoires in COVID-19. Germline CDR1 and CDR2: MDHEN and SYDVKM. J lost 2 bases, V lost 1 base, and 7 bases had no gene match. This CDR3 spans 16 amino acids. Only in-frame clones appear in the TCRdb table, and some are missing; sequencing was by immunoSEQ multiplex PCR. The repertoire holds approximately 20,000 clones, with 82% as singletons. Sequenced sample: peripheral blood. The gene calls are TRBV28 and TRBJ2-7; 8 bases fit TRBD2. This sequence was found in a human donor in a cohort sampled during active COVID-19. The CDR3: CASSLSGGVGPYEQYF. The CDR3 region has the DNA TGTGCCAGCAGTTTATCGGGGGGGGTAGGTCCCTACGAGCAGTACTTC.